This section outlines one TCR beta chain sequence together with its context. This entry is derived from a study of human T cells and chemical hapten exposure. Individual cDNA molecules received unique molecular identifiers in the library. MiXCR, applied by TCRdb to the RACE reads, yields one record per CDR3 protein. This sample carries some 71,000 distinct CDR3 sequences, approximately 10% of them seen once, and the ten largest clones take 6.5% to 8.5%. Germline values: CDR1 SQVTM, CDR2 ANQGSEA. Trimming took 6 bases from V and 0 from J; bases not matched to a gene: 8. The CDR3 covers 15 residues. Time point here: patch test 2, 6 weeks after DPC sensitization. The treatment: therapeutic diphenylcyclopropenone sensitization with weekly scalp DPC.

The V call is TRBV29-1, the J call TRBJ2-5, with 9 positions matching TRBD2. This TCR was recovered from a woman between 50 and 59 years old with alopecia areata. Some clones in this sample may be carry-over from other donors' samples. The sample was whole blood, taken in connection with sensitization to the hapten diphenylcyclopropenone (DPC). The CDR3 sequence is CSVTGLATYQETQYF. The CDR3 DNA reads as TGCAGCGTCACCGGACTAGCGACGTACCAAGAGACCCAGTACTTC.